Below, 22 T cell receptor beta chains from the same sample are listed, as sequenced in a study of blood T cells in healthy people across ages. A sample-barcoded 5' primer and a J-beta primer mix were used in a second PCR of about 7 to 11 cycles. In TCRdb, the 5' RACE reads were re-called with MiXCR into one record per CDR3 protein. Counted here are 450,000 to 700,000 distinct CDR3 sequences, roughly a quarter occurring once; the ten biggest clones make up around a sixth. The sequencing input was blood. The receptors were gathered from a woman aged 70-85 years in good health.

The chain joins TRBV11-2 to TRBJ2-4, with TRBD1 identical over 9 bases. This CDR3 is built from 14 residues. The trim removed 1 base at V and 8 bases at J, leaving 3 bases unmatched. CDR1 and CDR2 from the germline V gene are SGHAT and FQNNGV. This CDR3 is CASSLAGTGYIQYF. CDR3 nucleotides: TGTGCCAGCAGCTTAGCCGGGACAGGGTACATTCAGTACTTC.

The J gene is TRBJ1-2, the V gene TRBV4-1; D is uncertain. V dropped 0 bases and J dropped 8 bases, with 10 bases sitting between them. Germline CDR1 and CDR2: MGHRA and YSYEKL. The CDR3 is 13 residues long. In DNA form, the CDR3 reads TGCGCCAGCAGCCAAGACACTGGGATCGGCTACACCTTC. Amino acids: CASSQDTGIGYTF.

This clonotype has more than one count but fewer than ten. The V gene is TRBV4-1, the J gene TRBJ1-2; weak D call: TRBD1 (6 bases). The CDR3 is 14 amino acids. V was clipped by 2 bases and J by 5 bases, with 12 bases between them. CDR1 is MGHRA and CDR2 is YSYEKL in the germline V gene. CDR3: CASSQSPGEYGYTF. The CDR3 bases are TGCGCCAGCAGCCAATCTCCAGGGGAGTATGGCTACACCTTC.

The chain recombines TRBV5-1 with TRBJ2-5, with D hard to call. This CDR3 region has 15 residues. Germline V CDR1 and CDR2: SGHRS, YFSETQ. Trimming stripped 3 bases from V and 1 base from J, with 13 bases between. CDR3 DNA: TGCGCCAGCAGCTCGCAAAGAATGGGCCAAGAGACCCAGTACTTC. As protein: CASSSQRMGQETQYF. The full variable domain, its missing parts supplied by reference TRBV5-1 and TRBJ2-5, is KAGVTQTPRYLIKTRGQQVTLSCSPISGHRSVSWYQQTPGQGLQFLFEYFSETQRNKGNFPGRFSGRQFSNSRSEMNVSTLELGDSALYLCASSSQRMGQETQYFGPGTRLLVL.

The V and J genes are TRBV29-1 and TRBJ1-1, with 7 bases identical to TRBD1. In germline, CDR1 is SQVTM, CDR2 ANQGSEA. The J segment lost 2 bases and the V segment lost 8 bases, leaving 11 bases of the junction unmatched. CDR3 length: 14 residues. The CDR3 coding sequence is TGCAGCACAACCCCTGGACAGGCAAACACTGAAGCTTTCTTT. Translating gives CSTTPGQANTEAFF. The full variable domain, in which reference TRBV29-1 and TRBJ1-1 provide the parts outside the CDR3, is SAVISQKPSRDICQRGTSLTIQCQVDSQVTMMFWYRQQPGQSLTLIATANQGSEATYESGFVIDKFPISRPNLTFSTLTVSNMSPEDSSIYLCSTTPGQANTEAFFGQGTRLTVV.

The gene calls are TRBV9 and TRBJ2-5; 11 positions match TRBD2. The J call may be incorrect, as the DNA end agrees better with TRBJ2-1. Germline CDR1 SGDLS, CDR2 YYNGEE. The CDR3 is made up of 13 amino acids. For the CDR3, the DNA is TGTGCCAGCAGCGTTAGCGGGAGGGATGAGCAGTTCTTC. Its translation is CASSVSGRDEQFF.

The gene calls are TRBV6-2 or TRBV6-3 and TRBJ2-1; D possibly corresponds to TRBD2 (5 bases). With the DNA end fitting TRBJ2-7 better, the J assignment may be wrong. The CDR3 is 11 residues long. Germline values: CDR1 MNHEY, CDR2 SVGEGT. The CDR3 DNA reads TGTGCCAGCACTTTTAGAGGGGAGCAGTACTTC. Translated: CASTFRGEQYF.

The CDR3 bases are TGTGCCAGCAGCGTAGACCCGACAGGGAACACTGAAGCTTTCTTT. It specifies CASSVDPTGNTEAFF. J is TRBJ1-1 and V is TRBV9; perhaps TRBD1 as D (6 bases). Trimming pared 0 bases from V and 1 base from J, leaving 10 bases between. The germline gives CDR1 SGDLS, CDR2 YYNGEE. The CDR3 loop spans 15 amino acids.

This clonotype was seen only a few times. The rearrangement joins TRBV4-1 to TRBJ1-5; the D is unclear. Germline CDR1 and CDR2: MGHRA and YSYEKL. Trimming pared 8 bases from V and 11 bases from J, leaving 19 bases between. CDR3 length: 13 amino acids. The CDR3 DNA is TGCGCCAGCGGCCCCGAGCGGTTTAGTTCCCAGCATTTT. This codes for CASGPERFSSQHF.

This chain joins TRBV7-2 and TRBJ2-5; D may be TRBD1 (5 bases). The J call is doubtful: the DNA matches TRBJ2-1 better. Per germline, CDR1 SGHTA and CDR2 FQGNSA. This CDR3 region has 14 residues. In DNA, the CDR3 is TGTGCCAGCAGTTGGACACCGACCTACAATGAGCAGTTCTTC. It encodes CASSWTPTYNEQFF.

The chain employs TRBV6-5 and TRBJ2-5; D is unresolved. CDR1 and CDR2 (germline): MNHEY, SVGAGI. Trimming took off 4 bases at V and 5 bases at J, with 8 bases between the two ends. CDR3 size: 12 residues. This CDR3 is CASSSSMETQYF. CDR3 nucleotides: TGTGCCAGCAGTTCTTCCATGGAGACCCAGTACTTC.

This clonotype was found once. The chain employs TRBV29-1 and TRBJ1-4; D is unclear. This CDR3 has 12 amino acids. The V gene lost 5 bases and the J gene lost 5 bases, with 9 bases spanning the gap. Germline CDR1 SQVTM, CDR2 ANQGSEA. This CDR3 reads CSVYSGNEKLFF. The CDR3 region has the DNA TGCAGCGTTTACTCCGGGAATGAAAAACTGTTTTTT.

The CDR3: CATSATGGLGQPQYF. DNA of the CDR3: TGTGCCACCAGTGCGACGGGGGGCTTAGGGCAGCCCCAGTATTTT. The chain couples TRBV24-1 to TRBJ1-5; TRBD2 might be the D (7 bases). The J call may be wrong; the DNA end is better matched by TRBJ2-3. Germline loops: CDR1 KGHDR, CDR2 SFDVKD. The CDR3 length is 15 residues.

This chain joins TRBV12-3 or TRBV12-4 and TRBJ2-2; D not resolved. Between the trimmed V and J ends, which lost 7 bases and 6 bases, there was a span of 9 bases. This CDR3 comprises 12 residues. The CDR3 DNA follows: TGTGCCAGCATTTTTGTGTCCGGGGAGCTGTTTTTT. Translation: CASIFVSGELFF.

The chain uses TRBV5-1 and TRBJ2-3; D perhaps matches TRBD2 (5 bases). Germline-derived CDR1 and CDR2 are SGHRS and YFSETQ. Trimming shortened V by 1 base and J by 6 bases, and 12 bases separated the two germline ends. This CDR3 has 14 amino acids. The CDR3 loop reads CASSLTRPWDTQYF. The CDR3 DNA sequence: TGCGCCAGCAGCTTGACTAGACCGTGGGATACGCAGTATTTT.

In its sample, this clonotype was seen a few times. V usage is TRBV21-1 and J usage is TRBJ1-1; the table's D call, TRBD1, was not checked against the DNA. TRBV21-1 is recorded as a pseudogene. This CDR3 spans 19 amino acids. The CDR3 sequence is CASSNFSRQGRPESAEAFF. CDR3 sequence (DNA): TGTGCCAGCAGCAATTTCTCTCGGCAGGGGCGACCTGAATCCGCTGAAGCTTTCTTT.

As concerns this clonotype: Sequence at one end of the junction differs from germline and may be a read error. The genes are TRBV20-1 and TRBJ1-2, with D uncertain. The CDR3 totals 12 residues. CDR1 DFQATT and CDR2 SNEGSKA come from the germline V gene (reference sequence). The DNA of the CDR3 is TGCAGTGCTTCTATCTCTAACTATGACTACACCTTC. Protein sequence: CSASISNYDYTF.

Concerning this clonotype itself: The junction and the germline gene differ at one end; a read error may be behind it. The V call is TRBV5-1, the J call TRBJ2-5; 7 bases match TRBD1. CDR1 and CDR2 from the germline V gene are SGHRS and YFSETQ. CDR3 length: 16 residues. For the CDR3, the DNA is TGCGCCAGCAGTTCGGGACAGCACGGAGGCCAAGAGACCCAGTGCTTC. Protein product: CASSSGQHGGQETQCF.

The chain uses TRBV5-6 and TRBJ1-2; D not resolved. Between the trimmed V and J ends, which lost 5 bases and 4 bases, there was a span of 9 bases. There are 12 residues in the CDR3. Germline V lookup: CDR1 SGHDT, CDR2 YYEEEE. The CDR3 coding sequence is TGTGCCAGCAGGCGGGGTCCCTATGGCTACACCTTC. This encodes CASRRGPYGYTF.

A word on this clonotype: At one end the junction does not follow the germline gene, possibly because of a read error. The rearrangement links TRBV3-1 to TRBJ2-7; tentatively, D is TRBD1 or TRBD2 (5 bases each). This CDR3 comprises 12 residues. Germline assignment: CDR1 LGHDT and CDR2 YNNKEL (reference sequence). In DNA form, the CDR3 reads TGTGCCAGCAGCCAAGATGTCAGGGAGCAGTGCTTC. As protein: CASSQDVREQCF.

This chain joins TRBV12-3 or TRBV12-4 and TRBJ1-4, with 8 bases aligning to TRBD1. The CDR3 is 15 amino acids. Trimming cost V 8 bases and J 3 bases; bases outside gene matches: 8. The CDR3 DNA reads TGTGCCAGCGGCCGACAGGGGCACCCTAATGAAAAACTGTTTTTT. It encodes CASGRQGHPNEKLFF.

Comments on this clonotype: This may come from a read error, since a much larger clone is one base off. V usage is TRBV27 and J usage is TRBJ1-2, with TRBD1 matching 8 bases. The germline CDR1 and CDR2 sequences are MNHEY and SMNVEV (reference sequence). The CDR3 spans 16 residues. The CDR3 reads CASSPRPGQGNYGYSF. CDR3 in DNA: TGTGCCAGCAGTCCCCGACCCGGACAGGGTAACTATGGCTACAGCTTC.